This entry is about one TCR beta chain. Antigen specificity is unknown. This sample is part of a study of long-term antiretroviral therapy in people with HIV. The study used samples holding roughly 1-10 million cryopreserved PBMC before DNA extraction. The V and J ends lost 0 bases and 2 bases respectively, with 15 bases between them. Germline loops: CDR1 SGHRS, CDR2 YFSETQ. The CDR3 covers 17 residues. Study-level findings and limits: Controls had broader CDR3 length ranges than HIV repertoires did. Dominating the repertoire at all time points were the clones that expanded before ART. Samples were collected from about 2003 to 2018 under possibly less effective ART regimens.

The assay used was immunoSEQ (version v3.0), run at survey level. TCRdb's table, derived via immunoSEQ multiplex PCR, lists solely in-frame clones and lacks some. The sample has about 18,000 clones, 90% to 95% seen once; the top ten hold around 1.5%. The sample was unsorted PBMCs, taken approximately 11 years after starting antiretroviral therapy. The rearrangement uses TRBV5-1 and TRBJ1-5; D gene unclear. The source is a man younger than 40 with HIV. CDR3 sequence (DNA): TGCGCCAGCAGCTTGGCCCCGGGTGCGGCGGGCAATCAGCCCCAGCATTTT. It encodes CASSLAPGAAGNQPQHF. The full variable domain, with the rest looked up from reference TRBV5-1 and TRBJ1-5, is KAGVTQTPRYLIKTRGQQVTLSCSPISGHRSVSWYQQTPGQGLQFLFEYFSETQRNKGNFPGRFSGRQFSNSRSEMNVSTLELGDSALYLCASSLAPGAAGNQPQHFGDGTRLSIL.